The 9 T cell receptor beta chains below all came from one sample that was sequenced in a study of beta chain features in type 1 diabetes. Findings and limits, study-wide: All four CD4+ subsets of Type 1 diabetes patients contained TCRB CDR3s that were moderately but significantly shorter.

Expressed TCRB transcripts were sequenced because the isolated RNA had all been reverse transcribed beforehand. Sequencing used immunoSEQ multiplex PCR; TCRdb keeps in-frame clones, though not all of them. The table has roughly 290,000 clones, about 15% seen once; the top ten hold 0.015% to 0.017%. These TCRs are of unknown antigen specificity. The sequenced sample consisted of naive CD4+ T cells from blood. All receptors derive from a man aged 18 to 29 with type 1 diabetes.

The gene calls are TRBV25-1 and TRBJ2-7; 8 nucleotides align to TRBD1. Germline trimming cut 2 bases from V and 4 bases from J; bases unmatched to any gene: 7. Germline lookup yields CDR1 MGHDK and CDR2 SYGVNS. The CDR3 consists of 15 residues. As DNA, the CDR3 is TGTGCCAGCAGTGAAGGTGGTACAGGGGGGTACGAGCAGTACTTC. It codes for CASSEGGTGGYEQYF.

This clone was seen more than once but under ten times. CDR3 sequence (DNA): TGCGCCAGCAGCCAAGATGACAGTGGAGGGTACGCCCAGTACTTC. Residues: CASSQDDSGGYAQYF. The chain couples TRBV4-3 to TRBJ2-5; weak D call: TRBD2 (6 bases). There are 15 residues in the CDR3. The V gene's germline CDR1 is LGHNA and CDR2 YSLEER. The germline V and J ends were trimmed by 0 bases and 9 bases, with 17 bases remaining between them.

The CDR3 DNA follows: TGTGCCAGCAGGCCGGACAGGGCACCGCGCACCGGGGAGCTGTTTTTT. Residues: CASRPDRAPRTGELFF. This chain joins TRBV27 and TRBJ2-2; 8 nucleotides match TRBD1. J gave up 4 bases and V 6 bases, and 10 bases lay outside the gene matches. The CDR3 is made up of 16 amino acids. The germline V gene encodes CDR1 MNHEY and CDR2 SMNVEV (reference sequence).

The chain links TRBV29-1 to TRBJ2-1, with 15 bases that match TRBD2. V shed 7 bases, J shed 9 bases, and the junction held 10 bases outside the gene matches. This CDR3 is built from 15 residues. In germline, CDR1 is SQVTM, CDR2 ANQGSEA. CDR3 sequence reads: CSAGLAGGPLGEQFF. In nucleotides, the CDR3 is TGCAGCGCAGGACTAGCGGGGGGGCCCTTAGGTGAGCAGTTCTTC.

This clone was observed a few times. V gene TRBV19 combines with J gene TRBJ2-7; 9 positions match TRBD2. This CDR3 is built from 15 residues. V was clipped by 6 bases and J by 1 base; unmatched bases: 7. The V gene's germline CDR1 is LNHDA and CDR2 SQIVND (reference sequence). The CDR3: CASRLTSGPSYEQYF. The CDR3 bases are TGTGCCAGTAGACTCACTAGCGGGCCATCCTACGAGCAGTACTTC.

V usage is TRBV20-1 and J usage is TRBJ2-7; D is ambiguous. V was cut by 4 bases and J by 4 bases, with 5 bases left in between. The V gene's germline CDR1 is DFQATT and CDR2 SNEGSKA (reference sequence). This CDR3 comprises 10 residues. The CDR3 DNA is TGCAGTGCTACCTCGTACGAGCAGTACTTC. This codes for CSATSYEQYF.

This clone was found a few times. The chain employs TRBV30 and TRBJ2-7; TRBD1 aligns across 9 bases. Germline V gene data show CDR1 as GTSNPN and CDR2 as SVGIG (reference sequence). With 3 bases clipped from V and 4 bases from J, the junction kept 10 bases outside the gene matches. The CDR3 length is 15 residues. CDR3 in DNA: TGTGCCTGGAGACCTTGGGGGACAGGGTCGTACGAGCAGTACTTC. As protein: CAWRPWGTGSYEQYF.

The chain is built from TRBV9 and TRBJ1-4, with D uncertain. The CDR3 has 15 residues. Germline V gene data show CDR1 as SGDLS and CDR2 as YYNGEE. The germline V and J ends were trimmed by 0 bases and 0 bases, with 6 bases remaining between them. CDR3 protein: CASSVGHATNEKLFF. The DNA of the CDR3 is TGTGCCAGCAGCGTAGGACACGCAACTAATGAAAAACTGTTTTTT.

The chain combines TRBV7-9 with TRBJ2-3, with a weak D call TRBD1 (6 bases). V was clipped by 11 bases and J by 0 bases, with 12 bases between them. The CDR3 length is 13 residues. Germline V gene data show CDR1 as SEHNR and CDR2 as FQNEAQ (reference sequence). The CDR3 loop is CALKQGSTDTQYF. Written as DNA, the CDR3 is TGTGCCCTCAAACAGGGTAGCACAGATACGCAGTATTTT.